This T cell receptor beta chain was documented in a study of somatic mutations in cytotoxic T cells in rheumatoid arthritis. As for the study in general: The authors flow-sorted some V beta antibody-stained T-cell populations at nearly 100% purity, including V beta1+ cells that they sequenced for TCRB. General study results and limits: For patients with rheumatoid arthritis, CD8+ clonality went up with age, while healthy controls showed no such change. No antigen targets were known for the expanded CD8+ clones.

Clones were sequenced by immunoSEQ multiplex PCR, and TCRdb holds only the in-frame ones, with some missing. The sample has more than 35,000 clones, 70% to 85% seen once. As regards this clone: Its target is unknown.

The germline CDR1 and CDR2 sequences are MGHRA and YSYEKL. The CDR3 has 15 amino acids. With 2 bases removed from V and 4 bases from J, the gap between germline ends came to 13 bases. The gene calls are TRBV4-1 and TRBJ2-3, with D perhaps matching TRBD2 (6 bases). This TCR was sampled from a man between 40 and 49 years old in good health. Sequencing used CD8+ T cells sorted from blood. The CDR3 DNA is TGCGCCAGCAGCCAATTCGCCGGGAGCCCAGATACGCAGTATTTT. Its protein is CASSQFAGSPDTQYF.